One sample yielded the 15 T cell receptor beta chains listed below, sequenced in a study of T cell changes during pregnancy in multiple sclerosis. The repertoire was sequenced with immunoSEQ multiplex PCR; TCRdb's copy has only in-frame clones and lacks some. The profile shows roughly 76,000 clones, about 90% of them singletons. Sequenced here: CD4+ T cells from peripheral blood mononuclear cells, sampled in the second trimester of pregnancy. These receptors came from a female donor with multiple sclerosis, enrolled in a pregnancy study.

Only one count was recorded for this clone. The CDR3 region is CASSLSPGGVGGYTF. The DNA for the CDR3 is TGTGCCAGCAGCTTGAGTCCGGGGGGGGTCGGGGGCTACACCTTC. The chain employs TRBV7-2 and TRBJ1-2, with D perhaps matching TRBD1 (5 bases). V lost 3 bases, J lost 8 bases, and 19 bases lay in between. From germline, CDR1 is SGHTA and CDR2 FQGNSA. This CDR3 spans 15 amino acids.

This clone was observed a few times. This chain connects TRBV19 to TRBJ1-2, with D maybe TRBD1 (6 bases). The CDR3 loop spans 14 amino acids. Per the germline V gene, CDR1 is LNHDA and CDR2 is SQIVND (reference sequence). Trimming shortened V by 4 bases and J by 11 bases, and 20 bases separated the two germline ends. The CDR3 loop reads CASSKTGTSLTYTF. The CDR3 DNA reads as TGTGCCAGTAGTAAAACCGGGACATCCCTGACTTACACCTTC.

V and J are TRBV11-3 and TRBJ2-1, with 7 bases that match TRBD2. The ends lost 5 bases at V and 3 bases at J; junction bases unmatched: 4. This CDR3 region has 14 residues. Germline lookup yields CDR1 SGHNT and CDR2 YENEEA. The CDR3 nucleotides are TGTGCCAGCAGCCCGGGAGGTCTCTACAATGAGCAGTTCTTC. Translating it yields CASSPGGLYNEQFF.

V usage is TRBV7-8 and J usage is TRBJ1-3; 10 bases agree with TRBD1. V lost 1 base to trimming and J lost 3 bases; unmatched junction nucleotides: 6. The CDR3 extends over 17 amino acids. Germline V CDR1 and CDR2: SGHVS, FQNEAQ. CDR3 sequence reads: CASSLVPTGGIGNTIYF. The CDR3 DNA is TGTGCCAGCAGCTTAGTCCCGACAGGGGGCATTGGAAACACCATATATTTT.

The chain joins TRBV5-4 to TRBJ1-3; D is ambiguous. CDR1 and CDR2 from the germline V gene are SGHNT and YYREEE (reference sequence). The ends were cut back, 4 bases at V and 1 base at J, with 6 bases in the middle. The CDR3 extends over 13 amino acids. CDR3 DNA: TGTGCCAGCAGCCTAAGTTCTGGAAACACCATATATTTT. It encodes CASSLSSGNTIYF.

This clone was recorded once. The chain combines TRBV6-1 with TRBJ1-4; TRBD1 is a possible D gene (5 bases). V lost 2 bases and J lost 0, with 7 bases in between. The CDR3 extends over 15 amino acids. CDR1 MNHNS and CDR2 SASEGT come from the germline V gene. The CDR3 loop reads CASSEPGATNEKLFF. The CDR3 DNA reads TGTGCCAGCAGTGAACCGGGGGCAACTAATGAAAAACTGTTTTTT.

The CDR3 DNA reads TGTGCCAGCAGTGTACAGGACTACAATGAGCAGTTCTTC. It translates to CASSVQDYNEQFF. The chain has TRBV25-1 and TRBJ2-1, with D tentatively TRBD1 (5 bases). V was clipped by 4 bases and J by 3 bases, with 7 bases between them. This CDR3 spans 13 amino acids. Germline V gene data show CDR1 as MGHDK and CDR2 as SYGVNS.

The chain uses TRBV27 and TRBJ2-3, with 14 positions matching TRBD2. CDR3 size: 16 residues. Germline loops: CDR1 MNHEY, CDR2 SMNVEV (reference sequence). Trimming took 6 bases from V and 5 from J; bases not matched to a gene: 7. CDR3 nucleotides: TGTGCCAGCAGGAGACTAGCGGGGGGGCCGGGAGATACGCAGTATTTT. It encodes CASRRLAGGPGDTQYF.

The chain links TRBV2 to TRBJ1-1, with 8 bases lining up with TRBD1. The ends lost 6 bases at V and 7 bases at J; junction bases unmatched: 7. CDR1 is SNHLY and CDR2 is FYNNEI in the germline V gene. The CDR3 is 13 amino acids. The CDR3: CASRGQGGGEAFF. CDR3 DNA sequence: TGTGCCAGCAGAGGACAGGGCGGGGGTGAAGCTTTCTTT.

CDR3 sequence: CASSLAAGGADEQYF. The CDR3 region has the DNA TGTGCCAGCAGCTTGGCGGCAGGGGGCGCCGACGAGCAGTACTTC. The chain links TRBV5-4 to TRBJ2-7, with TRBD1 matching 8 bases. Germline V gene sequence: CDR1 SGHNT, CDR2 YYREEE (reference sequence). With 0 bases clipped from V and 5 bases from J, the junction kept 7 bases outside the gene matches. The length of the CDR3 is 15 residues.

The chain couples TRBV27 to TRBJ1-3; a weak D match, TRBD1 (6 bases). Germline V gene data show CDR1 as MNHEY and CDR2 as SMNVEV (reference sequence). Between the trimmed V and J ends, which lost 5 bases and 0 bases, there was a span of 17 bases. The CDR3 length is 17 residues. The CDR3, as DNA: TGTGCCAGCAGTCCCGGACAGAGACTGCACTCTGGAAACACCATATATTTT. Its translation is CASSPGQRLHSGNTIYF.

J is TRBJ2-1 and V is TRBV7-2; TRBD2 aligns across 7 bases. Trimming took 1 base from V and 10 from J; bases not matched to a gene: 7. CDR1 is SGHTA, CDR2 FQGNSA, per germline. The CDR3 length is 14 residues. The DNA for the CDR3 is TGTGCCAGCAGCTTAGGCGGGAGCTTTGGAGAGCAGTTCTTC. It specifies CASSLGGSFGEQFF.

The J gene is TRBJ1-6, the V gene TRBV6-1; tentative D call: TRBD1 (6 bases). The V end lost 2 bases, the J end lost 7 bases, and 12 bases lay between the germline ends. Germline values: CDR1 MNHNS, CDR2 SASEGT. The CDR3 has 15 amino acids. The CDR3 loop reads CASSEMTGLNSPLHF. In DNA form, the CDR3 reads TGTGCCAGCAGTGAAATGACAGGCCTAAATTCACCCCTCCACTTT.

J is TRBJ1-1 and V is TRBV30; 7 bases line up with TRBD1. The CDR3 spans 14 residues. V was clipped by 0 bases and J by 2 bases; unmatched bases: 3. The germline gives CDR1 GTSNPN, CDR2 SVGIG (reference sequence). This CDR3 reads CAWSVGTANTEAFF. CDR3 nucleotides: TGTGCCTGGAGTGTAGGGACAGCCAACACTGAAGCTTTCTTT.

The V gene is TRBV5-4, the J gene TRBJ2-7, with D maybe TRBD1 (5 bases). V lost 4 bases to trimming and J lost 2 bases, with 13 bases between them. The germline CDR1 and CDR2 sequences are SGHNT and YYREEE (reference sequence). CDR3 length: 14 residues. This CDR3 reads CASSPIGATYEQYF. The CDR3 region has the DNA TGTGCCAGCAGCCCCATAGGGGCCACCTACGAGCAGTACTTC.